These T cell receptor beta chains were read from a single sample in a study of T cells after yellow fever vaccination. One entry per CDR3 protein results from TCRdb running MiXCR on the 5' RACE reads. The sample records roughly 350,000 distinct CDR3 sequences, roughly 4% being singletons. The sequencing here drew on PBMCs, taken 5 days after the yellow fever booster vaccination. Every receptor here comes from a man between 18 and 35 years old who received the YFV17D yellow fever vaccine. Both conserved end residues are part of each CDR3. Each record gives: clone size, D gene, J gene, V gene, CDR3 protein, CDR3 DNA. A D gene is named only where the DNA matches it firmly. Clone sizes are given selectively: once, few, many, or a class where the clone is expanded.

many | TRBD2 | TRBJ2-3 | TRBV7-2 | CASSFRAGRDTQYF | TGTGCCAGCAGCTTTAGAGCGGGGCGTGATACGCAGTATTTT
- | TRBD1 | TRBJ2-1 | TRBV11-2 | CASSLAGTGAYNEQFF | TGTGCCAGCAGCTTAGCCGGGACAGGGGCCTACAATGAGCAGTTCTTC
few | - | TRBJ2-3 | TRBV15 | CATRRKAADTQYF | TGTGCCACCAGGCGAAAGGCCGCAGATACGCAGTATTTT
- | - | TRBJ2-2 | TRBV6-5 | CASSSRGRPGELFF | TGTGCCAGCAGTTCCAGGGGGAGGCCCGGGGAGCTGTTTTTT
few | - | TRBJ1-1 | TRBV4-1 | CASSQIRINTEAFF | TGCGCCAGCAGCCAAATACGGATTAACACTGAAGCTTTCTTT
few | TRBD1 | TRBJ2-3 | TRBV18 | CASSWDSSTDTQYF | TGTGCCAGCTCATGGGACAGCAGCACAGATACGCAGTATTTT
- | - | TRBJ2-3 | TRBV20-1 | CSANRGFADTQYF | TGCAGTGCTAACCGGGGCTTTGCAGATACGCAGTATTTT
- | - | TRBJ1-1 | TRBV10-3 | CAISSTGVDTEAFF | TGTGCCATCAGTTCGACGGGGGTTGACACTGAAGCTTTCTTT
- | - | TRBJ2-5 | TRBV5-1 | CASSLGRDLGTQYF | TGCGCCAGCAGCTTGGGGCGGGACCTCGGGACCCAGTACTTC
few | - | TRBJ2-6 | TRBV7-6 | CASSLLQGYTGANVLTF | TGTGCCAGCAGCCTCCTACAGGGATACACTGGGGCCAACGTCCTGACTTTC